A selection of T cell receptor beta chains follows, all from one sample in a study of blood T cell repertoires in COVID-19. Profiled with immunoSEQ multiplex PCR; TCRdb holds only in-frame clones, not every one. The sample has about 160,000 clones, approximately 82% seen once. Sequenced material: peripheral blood. These receptors all stem from a woman between 40 and 55 years old with COVID-19, enrolled during active disease. Each CDR3 is given with its conserved first and last residue. D genes are given only for firm matches. The size entry is marked missing in some rows and otherwise reads once, few, many or a size class.

v_gene: TRBV19
j_gene: TRBJ1-5
abundance: .
d_gene: .
CDR3nt: TGTGCCAGTAGTATATCAGACACAAGCAATCAGCCCCAGCATTTT
CDR3aa: CASSISDTSNQPQHF

v_gene: TRBV27
j_gene: TRBJ2-1
abundance: .
d_gene: .
CDR3nt: TGTGCCAGCAGTTTCGACTACTACAATGAGCAGTTCTTC
CDR3aa: CASSFDYYNEQFF

v_gene: TRBV5-1
j_gene: TRBJ1-4
abundance: .
d_gene: TRBD1
CDR3nt: TGCGCCAGCAGCTTGCGGACAGGGGGGTTTGAAAAACTGTTTTTT
CDR3aa: CASSLRTGGFEKLFF

v_gene: TRBV5-1
j_gene: TRBJ2-7
abundance: .
d_gene: .
CDR3nt: TGCGCCAGCAGCTTGGCGGCGGAGGAGGTCTACGAGCAGTACTTC
CDR3aa: CASSLAAEEVYEQYF

v_gene: TRBV15
j_gene: TRBJ2-7
abundance: .
d_gene: .
CDR3nt: TGTGCCACCCGTCTAGCGATGGGCTCCTACGAGCAGTACTTC
CDR3aa: CATRLAMGSYEQYF

v_gene: TRBV9
j_gene: TRBJ2-1
abundance: .
d_gene: .
CDR3nt: TGTGCCAGCAGCTTAGGCTCGGGCTCCTACAATGAGCAGTTCTTC
CDR3aa: CASSLGSGSYNEQFF

v_gene: TRBV7-9
j_gene: TRBJ1-1
abundance: .
d_gene: .
CDR3nt: TGTCCGGTCCCAACCCCTAACACTGAAGCTTTCTTT
CDR3aa: CPVPTPNTEAFF

v_gene: TRBV6-6
j_gene: TRBJ1-2
abundance: .
d_gene: TRBD1
CDR3nt: TGTGCCAGCAGCCGAAATACCGGGACAGGGGGTGGAGGCTACACCTTC
CDR3aa: CASSRNTGTGGGGYTF

v_gene: TRBV5-1
j_gene: TRBJ1-1
abundance: .
d_gene: TRBD1
CDR3nt: TGCGCCAGCCGGACAGGGAACACTGAAGCTTTCTTT
CDR3aa: CASRTGNTEAFF

v_gene: TRBV19
j_gene: TRBJ2-3
abundance: .
d_gene: TRBD2
CDR3nt: TGTGCCAGTAGTATAGGGGAGACTAGCGTCACAGATACGCAGTATTTT
CDR3aa: CASSIGETSVTDTQYF

v_gene: TRBV6-5
j_gene: TRBJ2-2
abundance: .
d_gene: .
CDR3nt: TGTGCCACCAGACGGAGTCTGAACACCGGGGAGCTGTTTTTT
CDR3aa: CATRRSLNTGELFF

v_gene: TRBV30
j_gene: TRBJ2-3
abundance: .
d_gene: .
CDR3nt: TGTGCCTGGAGTGTCAGCGGGCGCGGCACAGATACGCAGTATTTT
CDR3aa: CAWSVSGRGTDTQYF

v_gene: TRBV3-1/TRBV3-2
j_gene: TRBJ1-4
abundance: once
d_gene: .
CDR3nt: TGTGCCAGCAGCCAAGAGGCCACAATTTCAACTAATGAAAAACTGTTTTTT
CDR3aa: CASSQEATISTNEKLFF

v_gene: TRBV6-5
j_gene: TRBJ1-5
abundance: .
d_gene: TRBD1
CDR3nt: TGTGCCAGCAAAGCGACAGGGGGTAGACAGCCCCAGCATTTT
CDR3aa: CASKATGGRQPQHF

v_gene: TRBV6-1
j_gene: TRBJ1-1
abundance: .
d_gene: .
CDR3nt: TGTGCCAGCAGTGAAAATATGGGGGGGAGGAGGAACACTGAAGCTTTCTTT
CDR3aa: CASSENMGGRRNTEAFF

v_gene: TRBV30
j_gene: TRBJ2-1
abundance: once
d_gene: .
CDR3nt: TGTGCCTGGCAGTTCGGGGATTACAATGAGCAGTTCTTC
CDR3aa: CAWQFGDYNEQFF

v_gene: TRBV3-1/TRBV3-2
j_gene: TRBJ2-5
abundance: .
d_gene: TRBD2
CDR3nt: TGTGCCAGCAGCCAAACTAGCGGGGGGGCCGCGACCCAGTACTTC
CDR3aa: CASSQTSGGAATQYF

v_gene: TRBV28
j_gene: TRBJ2-5
abundance: .
d_gene: TRBD2
CDR3nt: TGTGCCAGCAGATTGTCGGGCGGGAGTCGTATCTCCCAGTACTTC
CDR3aa: CASRLSGGSRISQYF

v_gene: TRBV2
j_gene: TRBJ2-3
abundance: .
d_gene: .
CDR3nt: TGTGCCAGCACTTGGACTAGCACAGATACGCAGTATTTT
CDR3aa: CASTWTSTDTQYF

v_gene: TRBV5-3
j_gene: TRBJ2-3
abundance: .
d_gene: .
CDR3nt: TGTGCCAGAAGCCTAGGACTCTCCACAGATACGCAGTATTTT
CDR3aa: CARSLGLSTDTQYF

v_gene: TRBV2
j_gene: TRBJ2-5
abundance: .
d_gene: TRBD2
CDR3nt: TGTGCCGGACTTCGACTAGCTAGCCTTAAAGAGACCCAGTACTTC
CDR3aa: CAGLRLASLKETQYF

v_gene: TRBV30
j_gene: TRBJ2-5
abundance: .
d_gene: TRBD1
CDR3nt: TGTGCCTGGAACCGACAGGGGCTGGGGACCCAGTACTTC
CDR3aa: CAWNRQGLGTQYF

v_gene: TRBV7-6
j_gene: TRBJ2-5
abundance: once
d_gene: .
CDR3nt: TGTGCCAGCAGCTTAGATCTGAGACAGGCTATGGAGACCCAGTACTTC
CDR3aa: CASSLDLRQAMETQYF

v_gene: TRBV6-5
j_gene: TRBJ2-2
abundance: .
d_gene: TRBD1
CDR3nt: TGTGCCAGCAGACGGGACAGGGTCAACACCGGGGAGCTGTTTTTT
CDR3aa: CASRRDRVNTGELFF

v_gene: TRBV28
j_gene: TRBJ2-1
abundance: .
d_gene: .
CDR3nt: TGTGCCAGCACCTGGGGCGGATCCAACAATGAGCAGTTCTTC
CDR3aa: CASTWGGSNNEQFF

v_gene: TRBV5-1
j_gene: TRBJ1-4
abundance: .
d_gene: .
CDR3nt: TGCGCCAGCAGCTTACGGGGGAGAGATGAAAAACTGTTTTTT
CDR3aa: CASSLRGRDEKLFF

v_gene: TRBV27
j_gene: TRBJ2-7
abundance: .
d_gene: TRBD2
CDR3nt: TGTGCCAGCAGTTTATCTGGCCTAGCGGGAGTGGGTTCCTACGAGCAGTACTTC
CDR3aa: CASSLSGLAGVGSYEQYF

v_gene: TRBV11-2
j_gene: TRBJ2-5
abundance: .
d_gene: TRBD2
CDR3nt: TGTGCCAGCAGCTTGGGCGGGGGGACCCAGTACTTC
CDR3aa: CASSLGGGTQYF

v_gene: TRBV2
j_gene: TRBJ1-5
abundance: .
d_gene: .
CDR3nt: TGTGCCAGCAGTGGGAGGCAGTTTGACCAGCCCCAGCATTTT
CDR3aa: CASSGRQFDQPQHF

v_gene: TRBV2
j_gene: TRBJ2-3
abundance: .
d_gene: .
CDR3nt: TGTGCCAGCAGTGCGAGATTCGTGTCAGATACGCAGTATTTT
CDR3aa: CASSARFVSDTQYF

v_gene: TRBV27
j_gene: TRBJ2-7
abundance: .
d_gene: TRBD1
CDR3nt: TGTGCCAGCAGTTCGGTCCCCAGGGGGAGATCCGAGCAGTACTTC
CDR3aa: CASSSVPRGRSEQYF